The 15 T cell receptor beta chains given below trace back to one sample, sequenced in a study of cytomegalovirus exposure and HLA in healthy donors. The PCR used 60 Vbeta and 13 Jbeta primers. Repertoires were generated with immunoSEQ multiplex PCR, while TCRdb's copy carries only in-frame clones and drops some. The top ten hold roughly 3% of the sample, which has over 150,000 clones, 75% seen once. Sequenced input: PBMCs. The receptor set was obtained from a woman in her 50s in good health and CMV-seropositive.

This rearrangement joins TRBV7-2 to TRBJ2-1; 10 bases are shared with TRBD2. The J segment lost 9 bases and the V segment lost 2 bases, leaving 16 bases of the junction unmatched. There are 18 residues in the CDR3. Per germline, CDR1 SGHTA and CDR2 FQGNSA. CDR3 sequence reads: CASSLRVAILAGGSEQFF. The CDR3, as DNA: TGTGCCAGCAGCTTACGTGTGGCGATCTTAGCGGGGGGCAGTGAGCAGTTCTTC.

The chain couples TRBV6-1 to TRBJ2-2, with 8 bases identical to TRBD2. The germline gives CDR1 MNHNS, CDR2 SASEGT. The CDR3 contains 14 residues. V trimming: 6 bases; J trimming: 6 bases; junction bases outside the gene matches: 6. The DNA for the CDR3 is TGTGCCAGCAGAGCAGCGGGGGCCGCCGGGGAGCTGTTTTTT. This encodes CASRAAGAAGELFF.

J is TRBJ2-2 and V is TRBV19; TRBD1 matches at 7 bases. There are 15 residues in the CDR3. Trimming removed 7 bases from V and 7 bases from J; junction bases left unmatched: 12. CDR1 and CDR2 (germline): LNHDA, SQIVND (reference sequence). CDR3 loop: CASNTGVRTGGELFF. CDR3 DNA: TGTGCCAGTAATACGGGTGTGCGGACAGGCGGGGAGCTGTTTTTT.

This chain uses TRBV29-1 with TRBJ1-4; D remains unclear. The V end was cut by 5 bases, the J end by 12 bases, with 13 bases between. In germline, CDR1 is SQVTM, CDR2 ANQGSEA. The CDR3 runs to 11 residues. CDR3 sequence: CSVSSYEELFF. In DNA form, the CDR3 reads TGCAGCGTTTCCTCTTACGAGGAACTGTTTTTT.

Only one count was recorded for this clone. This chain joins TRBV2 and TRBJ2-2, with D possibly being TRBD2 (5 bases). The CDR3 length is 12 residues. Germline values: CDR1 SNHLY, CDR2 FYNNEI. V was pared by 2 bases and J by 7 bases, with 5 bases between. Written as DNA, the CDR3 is TGTGCCAGCAGTGAACGGGGCGGGGAGCTGTTTTTT. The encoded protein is CASSERGGELFF.

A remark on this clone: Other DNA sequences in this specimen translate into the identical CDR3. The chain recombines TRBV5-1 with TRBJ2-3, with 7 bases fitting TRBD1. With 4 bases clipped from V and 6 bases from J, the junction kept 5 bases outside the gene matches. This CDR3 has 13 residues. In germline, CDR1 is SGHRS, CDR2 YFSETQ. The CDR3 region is CASSLEGADTQYF. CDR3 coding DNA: TGCGCCAGCAGCCTCGAGGGGGCGGATACGCAGTATTTT.

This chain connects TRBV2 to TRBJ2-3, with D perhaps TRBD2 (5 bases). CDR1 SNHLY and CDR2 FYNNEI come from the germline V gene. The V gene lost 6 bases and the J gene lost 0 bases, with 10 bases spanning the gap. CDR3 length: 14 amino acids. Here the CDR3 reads CASRWTLSTDTQYF. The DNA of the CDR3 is TGTGCCAGCAGATGGACTTTAAGCACAGATACGCAGTATTTT.

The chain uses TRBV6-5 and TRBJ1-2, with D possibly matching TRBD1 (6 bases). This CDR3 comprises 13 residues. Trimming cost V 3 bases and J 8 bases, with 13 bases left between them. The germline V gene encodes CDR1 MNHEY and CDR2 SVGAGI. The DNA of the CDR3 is TGTGCCAGCAGTTATATAACAGGGTACGGCTACACCTTC. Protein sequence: CASSYITGYGYTF.

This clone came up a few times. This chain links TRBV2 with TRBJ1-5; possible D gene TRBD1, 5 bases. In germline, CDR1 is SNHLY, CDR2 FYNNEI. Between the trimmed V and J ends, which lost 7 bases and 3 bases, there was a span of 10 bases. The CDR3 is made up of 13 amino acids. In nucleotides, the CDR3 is TGTGCCAGCACCCTAGGGGTCAATCAGCCCCAGCATTTT. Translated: CASTLGVNQPQHF.

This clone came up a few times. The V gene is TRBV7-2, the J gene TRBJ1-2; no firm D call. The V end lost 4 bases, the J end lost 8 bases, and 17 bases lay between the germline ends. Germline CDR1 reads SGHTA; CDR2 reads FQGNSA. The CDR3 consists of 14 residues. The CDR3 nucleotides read TGTGCCAGCAGCTCAAGATACAGCCCTTGGGGCTACACCTTC. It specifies CASSSRYSPWGYTF.

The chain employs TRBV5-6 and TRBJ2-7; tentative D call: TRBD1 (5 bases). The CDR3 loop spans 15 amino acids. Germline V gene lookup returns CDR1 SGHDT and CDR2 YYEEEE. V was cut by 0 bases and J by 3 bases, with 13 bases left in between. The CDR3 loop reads CASSLVGTGNYEQYF. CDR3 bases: TGTGCCAGCAGCTTGGTCGGAACAGGAAACTACGAGCAGTACTTC.

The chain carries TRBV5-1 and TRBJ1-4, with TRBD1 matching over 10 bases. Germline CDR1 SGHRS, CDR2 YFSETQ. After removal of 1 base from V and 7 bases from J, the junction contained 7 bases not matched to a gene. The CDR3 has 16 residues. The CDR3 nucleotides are TGCGCCAGCAGCTTGAGGATGCGGGACAGGGGTGAAAAACTGTTTTTT. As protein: CASSLRMRDRGEKLFF. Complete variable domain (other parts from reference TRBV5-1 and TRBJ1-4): KAGVTQTPRYLIKTRGQQVTLSCSPISGHRSVSWYQQTPGQGLQFLFEYFSETQRNKGNFPGRFSGRQFSNSRSEMNVSTLELGDSALYLCASSLRMRDRGEKLFFGSGTQLSVL.

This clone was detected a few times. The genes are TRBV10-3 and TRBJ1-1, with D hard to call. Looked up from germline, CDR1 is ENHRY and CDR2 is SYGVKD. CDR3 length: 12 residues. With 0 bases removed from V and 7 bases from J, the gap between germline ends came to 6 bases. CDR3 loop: CAISESQFEAFF. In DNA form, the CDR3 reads TGTGCCATCAGTGAGTCGCAGTTTGAAGCTTTCTTT.

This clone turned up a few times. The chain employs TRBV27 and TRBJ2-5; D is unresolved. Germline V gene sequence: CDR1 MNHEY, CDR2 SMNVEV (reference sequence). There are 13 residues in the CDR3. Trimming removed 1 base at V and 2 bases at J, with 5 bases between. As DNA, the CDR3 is TGTGCCAGCAGTTTATGGCCTCAAGAGACCCAGTACTTC. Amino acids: CASSLWPQETQYF.

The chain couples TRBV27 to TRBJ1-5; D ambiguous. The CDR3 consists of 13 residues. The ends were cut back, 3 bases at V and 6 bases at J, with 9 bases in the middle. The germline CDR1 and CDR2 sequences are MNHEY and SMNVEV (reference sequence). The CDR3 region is CASSFGWSQPQHF. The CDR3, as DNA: TGTGCCAGCAGTTTTGGTTGGAGTCAGCCCCAGCATTTT.